This T cell receptor (beta chain) was identified in a study of siplizumab effects on memory and regulatory T cells (dated by TCRdb to about 2019). With regard to the full study: The effect of the anti-CD2 antibody siplizumab on alloreactive T-cell subsets was examined in allogeneic mixed lymphocyte reactions constructed from human PBMCs. Broad study findings and their caveats: Because sequences below about 10^-5 frequency were poorly captured, only a minor fraction of alloreactive clones could be mapped to unstimulated subsets. The cumulative frequency of alloreactive sequences that could be traced back to unstimulated CD4+ memory T cells was significantly reduced by siplizumab. In reactions with siplizumab, an average of 68.8% of mappable alloreactive CD4+ clones were Treg-derived, compared with about 27% in control reactions. Unstimulated naive T cells appeared to be more diverse than memory T cells, and naive cells seemed to make a substantial contribution to the alloresponse. A naive or memory phenotype could not be assigned to roughly 80-96% of proliferating CD4+ or CD8+ clones. Whether proliferating Tregs from siplizumab cultures were suppressive was not functionally confirmed.

On this clone: Its specific antigen is unknown. No much larger clone exists at a distance of one base, and base qualities are not known.

Library preparation was by the immunoSEQ multiplex PCR assay. Some 1.1 x 10^5 TCR templates per sample were assayed by the deep sequencing platform. Genomic DNA extracted from sorted T cells was used for TCRbeta CDR3 sequencing. As for how the authors treated the data: The R programming language was used for clonal analysis of TCRbeta CDR3 data. Comparing unstimulated samples against CFSE-low samples taken after the reaction was how alloreactive CD4+ and CD8+ clones were defined. Regulatory or non-regulatory origin was assigned to alloreactive CD4+ clones by matching of sequences to sorted unstimulated Treg and non-Treg repertoires. TCRdb stores this immuneACCESS table with in-frame sequences only. Part of the clones is absent; in the studies checked, under half of the shortfall reflects unresolved V genes, and no reason is known for the rest. V, J and clone size are taken as reported in that table, and D and trimming were inferred from the DNA itself. The sample data list over 70,000 clones, and approximately 90% of these were observed just once. 15% of the sample is taken by the ten largest.

Sorted unstimulated T cells and proliferating T cells recovered from mixed lymphocyte reactions underwent TCRbeta CDR3 sequencing. Fresh whole blood from fewer than 11 HLA-typed healthy donors was used to isolate PBMCs. V loses 7 bases at its end and J loses 4 bases; junction bases beyond the gene matches: 16. In the germline V gene (reference sequence), CDR1 corresponds to SGHNT and CDR2 to YYREEE. The cysteine opens and the phenylalanine closes a CDR3 of 17 amino acids. The CDR3 DNA has 51 bases and is translated from base 1. The rearrangement joined TRBV5-4 to TRBJ1-1; 10 bases in the middle match TRBD1. This TCR was sampled from a human donor in good health. The material sequenced was CD4+ T cells sorted from blood. The nucleotides read TGTGCCAGCGGCCGACCGACAGGGGGCATTTTGGGCACTGAAGCTTTCTTT. This gives the protein CASGRPTGGILGTEAFF. Full variable domain (CDR3 extended with the reference TRBV5-4 and TRBJ1-1 proteins): ETGVTQSPTHLIKTRGQQVTLRCSSQSGHNTVSWYQQALGQGPQFIFQYYREEENGRGNFPPRFSGLQFPNYSSELNVNALELDDSALYLCASGRPTGGILGTEAFFGQGTRLTVV.